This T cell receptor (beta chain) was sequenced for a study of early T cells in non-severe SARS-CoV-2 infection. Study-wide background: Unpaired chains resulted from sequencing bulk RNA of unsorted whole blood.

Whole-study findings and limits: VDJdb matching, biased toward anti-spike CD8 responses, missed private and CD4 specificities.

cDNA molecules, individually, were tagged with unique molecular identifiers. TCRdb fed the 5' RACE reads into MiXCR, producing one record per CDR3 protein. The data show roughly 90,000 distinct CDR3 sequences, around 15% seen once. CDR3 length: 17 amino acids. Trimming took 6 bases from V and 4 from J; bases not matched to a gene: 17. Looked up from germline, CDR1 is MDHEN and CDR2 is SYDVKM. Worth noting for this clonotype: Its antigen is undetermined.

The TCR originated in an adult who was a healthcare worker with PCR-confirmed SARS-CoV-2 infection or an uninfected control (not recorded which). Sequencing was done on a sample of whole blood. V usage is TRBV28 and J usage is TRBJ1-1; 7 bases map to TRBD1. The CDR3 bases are TGTGCCAGCAGCCCCCGACAGGGCACCGTCCTGAGCACTGAAGCTTTCTTT. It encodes CASSPRQGTVLSTEAFF.